Below, one T cell receptor (beta chain) is given with its context. Its antigen is not yet known. Base qualities are not provided; no much larger clone lies one nucleotide away. These data are taken from a study of identifying expanded T cells in peripheral blood (dated by TCRdb to about 2019). In terms of the full investigation: Technical replicates were generated by sequencing separate aliquots of the same genomic DNA pool, with four replicates compared pairwise. The study at large found these results: The binomial model flagged roughly 1.2 differentially abundant clones between technical replicates but around 15 over around two weeks and roughly 19 over about four weeks. It was expected by the authors that biological variance in healthy repertoires might increase further over much longer intervals, such as months to years. Variance in clone template counts between two-week samples significantly increased with total template count across all healthy donors. Across all healthy-donor time intervals, the beta-binomial model significantly lowered both the number of clones called differentially abundant and the false-positive rate.

During the collection period, no infections or other immune events were recorded for the healthy donors. Healthy-donor blood repertoires served as a training cohort to calibrate time-dependent variance in a beta-binomial model of T-cell clone differential abundance. The training cohort included approximately 10 healthy donors, of whom 3 were female and 7 were male. An age range of roughly 29 to 70 years, with an average of about 39 years, was recorded for the donors. Whole blood, obtained from a commercial supplier, was collected from each healthy donor at three time points spaced roughly 14 days apart. For immunosequencing, genomic DNA was extracted from unsorted whole blood. TCRbeta CDR3 regions were profiled by bias-controlled multiplex PCR amplification of genomic DNA with the immunoSEQ Assay. Regarding the original processing steps: To quantify the absolute abundance of each unique TCRbeta CDR3 region, the sequences were collapsed and filtered. Differential abundance was assessed using a binomial (Fisher-equivalent) model and a beta-binomial model in which time-dependent variance fitted from healthy donors was added. Clones with fewer than 5 combined templates were removed, and a clone was called differentially abundant if the clone's Benjamini-Hochberg FDR was below 0.01. Using the form v = (b*log(k)+a)^2, the beta-binomial variance was modeled as a function of the total template count across the two samples. TCRdb took this table from immuneACCESS and kept in-frame rearrangements with V and J called. Such tables lack part of the clones; where checked against another copy, unresolved V genes explain under half of the gap, and the rest is unexplained. Clonal size and the V and J genes are those of that table, whereas D and trimming came from the DNA. The sample table records around 90,000 clones; about 87% of these occur just once. Of the sample, 3% to 4% is held by the ten largest clones.

The CDR3, from cysteine to phenylalanine, totals 13 residues. Kept here is only the CDR3 DNA, which spans 39 bases and is read in frame from base 1. Deletion took 4 bases off V and 7 bases off J, with a span of 11 bases between the germline ends. For CDR1 and CDR2, the germline V gene lists SGHTA and FQGTGA. The chain couples TRBV7-3 to TRBJ2-1, with no confident D gene call. The TCR comes from a person aged 18 to 75 in good health. The sequenced sample consisted of blood. The sequenced DNA: TGTGCCAGCAGCTCTCAAGGTGGTAATGAGCAGTTCTTC. This encodes CASSSQGGNEQFF. The reference TRBV7-3 and TRBJ2-1 proteins fill in what lies around the CDR3, so the full variable domain reads GAGVSQTPSNKVTEKGKYVELRCDPISGHTALYWYRQSLGQGPEFLIYFQGTGAADDSGLPNDRFFAVRPEGSVSTLKIQRTERGDSAVYLCASSSQGGNEQFFGPGTRLTVL.